This entry describes one TCR beta chain. The antigen this receptor binds is unknown. Base quality data are lacking; no much larger clone is found one base away. For the CD8 naive samples, CD45RO-negative cells were positively selected for CCR7, yielding a CD45RA+CCR7+ population from which TemRA cells were excluded. Donors were healthy HIV-negative adults with no recently reported acute infections or vaccinations. Only Caucasian adults living in Nashville, Tennessee, USA were represented among the donors. After blood collection by leukapheresis, PBMCs were isolated using Ficoll-Histopaque density gradient centrifugation and then cryopreserved in the vapor phase of liquid nitrogen. Analytical flow cytometry was used to check the purity and quantity of each magnetically sorted T cell population. Genomic DNA was isolated from each sorted fraction and quantified by UV absorbance on a Nanodrop 2000c. Using the deep immunoSEQ assay, TCR CDR3 regions were amplified from genomic DNA by multiplex PCR. Genomic DNA extracted from each cell subset was distributed evenly over all wells of several immunoSEQ 96-well plates, and each plate served as one replicate. For sorted subsets, roughly 200 ng of genomic DNA, equivalent to around 29,000 T cell genomes, went into each replicate PCR. Purified libraries were quantified with a Qubit 3.0 fluorometer, sized on a Bioanalyzer 2100, and re-quantified with the KAPA Library Quantification kit. Every immunoSEQ 96-well plate was sequenced on a separate single-read 150-cycle Illumina NextSeq 550 flow cell. On the authors' methods: Because only junctional sequences without quality scores were contained in the immunoSEQ output, filtering matching that applied to full-length reads could not be performed. To assign V/J genes and CDR3, sequences were annotated using PyIR, a Python wrapper for IgBLAST v1.9, with IMGT germline references. Reads were filtered out if the reads had weak V/J assignments (E-value above 1e-6), no CDR3, stop codons, out-of-frame junctions, or ambiguous translated residues. A V3J clonotype was defined by an identical inferred V gene, J gene, and CDR3 amino acid sequence. The percentage overlap between two repertoires was calculated by dividing the number of shared unique clonotypes by the size of the smaller repertoire. RTK rarefaction, the Chao1 estimator, and Recon v2.1 estimates of unobserved clonotypes were used to assess repertoire richness. Generation probabilities for all TCRbeta clonotypes obtained by the gDNA method from a few donors were computed using OLGA. Sourced from immuneACCESS, this table was stored by TCRdb with only in-frame sequences that have V and J called. A share of the clones is absent; for the studies checked, an unresolved V gene accounts for under half, and the remainder has no known explanation. From that table come the V and J calls and clone size; the DNA was used to work out D and trimming. Here the sample has 700,000 to 950,000 clones; 95% to 97% occur a single time. The top ten constitute less than 0.25% of the sample.

The data are from a study of shared clonotypes between healthy human individuals (dated by TCRdb to 2020 to 2021). Turning to the overall study: The cohort comprised two women and a few men aged 18 to 49 years. To increase sequencing depth and limit assay-specific biases, different laboratories used diverse techniques to prepare libraries and sequence TCR repertoires. The study deeply sequenced blood TCR repertoires of five healthy adults to estimate repertoire size and the extent of clonotype sharing between individuals. Between about 0.8 and 9 billion PBMCs per donor were obtained by leukapheresis. Per donor, three plates each were used for CD4 naive and CD4 memory, two for CD8 naive, and one for CD8 memory.

The germline V gene (reference sequence) sets CDR1 to SSHAT and CDR2 to FNYEAQ. At the junction V is shortened by 1 base and J by 5 bases, with 8 bases in between. Its CDR3 holds 13 amino acids, cysteine through phenylalanine. Only the CDR3 region is kept as DNA, spanning 39 bases read in frame from base 1. Here is what the overall study found, with its caveats: Naive subsets generally had larger estimated clonotype richness than memory subsets. Sharing across a few donors was observed for roughly 5.4% of naive CD4, less than 4% of naive CD8, 2% to 2.5% of memory CD4, and around 0.4% of memory CD8 clonotypes. Higher generation probabilities were observed for clonotypes shared by all four sorted-subset donors than for non-shared clonotypes. Pairwise subsampling indicated that sequencing depth was expected to affect the degree of clonotype sharing among donors. Sampling was restricted to blood, and TCR repertoires in tissues likely differ from the TCR repertoires found in blood. Incomplete sequencing was indicated by rarefaction of sorted-subset datasets, despite the large sequencing depth. Because the study included only a small number of donors, the genetic and exposure-history diversity represented was limited.

Sequenced material: naive CD8+ T cells sorted from blood. Reading the label with the study, this specimen's cell subset or site is: CD45RA+CCR7+. Recombination joined TRBV7-7 with TRBJ2-5; the D gene identity is not certain. The TCR sequence derives from a man aged 25-40 years in good health. CDR3 loop: CASSLEGRETQYF. The nucleotide sequence reads as follows: TGTGCCAGCAGCTTAGAAGGTCGGGAGACCCAGTACTTC.